This passage covers 24 T cell receptor beta chains from one sample sequenced in a study of cytotoxic CD8 clonotypes in ibrutinib-treated CLL listed by TCRdb under 2021. The time point tag for this specimen amounts to: 12 to 13 months on ibrutinib. Libraries were built with the immunoSEQ multiplex PCR assay. Entries here come from immuneACCESS through TCRdb and include only in-frame sequences with V and J called. Some clones fail to appear in such tables; in the studies checked, an unresolved V gene covers under half of the shortfall, and the cause of the remainder is unknown. The sample records 150,000 or so clones, around three quarters of which are singletons. The ten largest clonotypes hold roughly 13% of the sample. The sample here was PBMCs, taken after 12 months of ibrutinib treatment. These receptors originate from a human donor with chronic lymphocytic leukemia.

The V and J genes are TRBV7-9 and TRBJ2-5; either TRBD1 or TRBD2 may fit D (5 bases each). This CDR3 has 16 amino acids. Germline V gives CDR1 SEHNR, CDR2 FQNEAQ (reference sequence). Trimming took 3 bases from V and 5 from J, leaving 19 bases between them. The CDR3 is CASSLGSAGQRETQYF. CDR3 bases: TGTGCCAGCAGCTTGGGCTCAGCAGGGCAGCGGGAGACCCAGTACTTC. Full variable domain (remainder filled in from reference TRBV7-9 and TRBJ2-5): DTGVSQNPRHKITKRGQNVTFRCDPISEHNRLYWYRQTLGQGPEFLTYFQNEAQLEKSRLLSDRFSAERPKGSFSTLEIQRTEQGDSAMYLCASSLGSAGQRETQYFGPGTRLLVL.

V gene TRBV7-8 combines with J gene TRBJ1-5; no clear D gene. There are 13 residues in the CDR3. V was shortened by 7 bases and J by 6 bases, with 13 bases between the two germline ends. The germline V gene encodes CDR1 SGHVS and CDR2 FQNEAQ. CDR3 sequence: CASTLLGPQPQHF. CDR3 coding DNA: TGTGCCAGCACCCTCCTTGGGCCTCAGCCCCAGCATTTT.

The J gene is TRBJ1-2, the V gene TRBV25-1, with 7 bases identical to TRBD1. Germline assignment: CDR1 MGHDK and CDR2 SYGVNS. The J segment lost 6 bases and the V segment lost 5 bases, leaving 9 bases of the junction unmatched. The CDR3 contains 14 residues. The CDR3 protein is CASSTPGTAHGYTF. Written as DNA, the CDR3 is TGTGCCAGCAGTACCCCCGGGACAGCGCATGGCTACACCTTC.

The V gene is TRBV2, the J gene TRBJ2-3, with 11 bases that match TRBD2. Germline loops: CDR1 SNHLY, CDR2 FYNNEI. V was clipped by 3 bases and J by 5 bases; unmatched bases: 1. The CDR3 sequence is 14 residues long. The CDR3 here is CASSDGLAGDTQYF. For the CDR3, the DNA is TGTGCCAGCAGTGATGGACTAGCGGGAGATACGCAGTATTTT.

V and J are TRBV5-1 and TRBJ2-5, with 10 bases lining up with TRBD1. CDR1 is SGHRS, CDR2 YFSETQ, per germline. V was pared by 4 bases and J by 3 bases, with 3 bases of the junction left unmatched. This CDR3 is 14 amino acids long. The CDR3 region is CASSETGGEETQYF. The CDR3 DNA reads as TGCGCCAGCAGCGAGACAGGGGGCGAAGAGACCCAGTACTTC.

The chain employs TRBV5-6 and TRBJ2-7; 9 bases are a match to TRBD2. V shed 5 bases and J 6 bases; nucleotides not matched to a gene: 12. The CDR3 is 15 amino acids. Germline loops: CDR1 SGHDT, CDR2 YYEEEE. For the CDR3, the DNA is TGTGCCAGCAGTACTCTAGCGGGACCCTCTACCGAGCAGTACTTC. Translated, it gives CASSTLAGPSTEQYF.

The J gene is TRBJ2-3, the V gene TRBV29-1; possible D gene TRBD1, 6 bases. Trimming took off 5 bases at V and 0 bases at J, with 9 bases between the two ends. This CDR3 spans 13 amino acids. CDR1 is SQVTM, CDR2 ANQGSEA, per germline. CDR3 DNA sequence: TGCAGCGTTTCGACAGGCAGCACAGATACGCAGTATTTT. This translates into CSVSTGSTDTQYF.

The chain employs TRBV11-2 and TRBJ1-5; TRBD1 is a possible D gene (5 bases). CDR3 length: 15 amino acids. The V gene's germline CDR1 is SGHAT and CDR2 FQNNGV. V lost 3 bases to trimming and J lost 1 base, with 10 bases between them. DNA for the CDR3: TGTGCCAGCAGCTTGGGGGGACGAAGCAATCAGCCCCAGCATTTT. It is translated as CASSLGGRSNQPQHF. The full variable domain, in which reference TRBV11-2 and TRBJ1-5 provide the parts outside the CDR3, is EAGVAQSPRYKIIEKRQSVAFWCNPISGHATLYWYQQILGQGPKLLIQFQNNGVVDDSQLPKDRFSAERLKGVDSTLKIQPAKLEDSAVYLCASSLGGRSNQPQHFGDGTRLSIL.

This chain connects TRBV7-9 to TRBJ2-7; a weak D match, TRBD1 (5 bases). V gave up 1 base and J gave up 3 bases, with 7 bases separating them. CDR3 size: 13 residues. Germline CDR1 reads SEHNR; CDR2 reads FQNEAQ (reference sequence). The CDR3: CASSLGRDYEQYF. Here the CDR3 DNA reads TGTGCCAGCAGCTTAGGCAGGGACTACGAGCAGTACTTC.

The chain carries TRBV9 and TRBJ2-1; 8 bases map to TRBD2. Germline V gene data show CDR1 as SGDLS and CDR2 as YYNGEE. V was pared by 2 bases and J by 3 bases, with 1 base of the junction left unmatched. CDR3 length equals 14 residues. The CDR3, as DNA: TGTGCCAGCAGCGTGACTAGCGACTACAATGAGCAGTTCTTC. It translates to CASSVTSDYNEQFF.

The chain joins TRBV9 to TRBJ2-1; 13 nucleotides match TRBD2. Trimming cost V 4 bases and J 5 bases; bases outside gene matches: 9. Looked up from germline, CDR1 is SGDLS and CDR2 is YYNGEE. The CDR3 length is 17 residues. The CDR3 region is CASSTRLAGGSDNEQFF. CDR3 nucleotide sequence: TGTGCCAGCAGCACTCGACTAGCGGGAGGTTCGGACAATGAGCAGTTCTTC.

The chain is built from TRBV28 and TRBJ1-3; possibly TRBD1 for D (5 bases). Between the trimmed V and J ends, which lost 2 bases and 2 bases, there was a span of 7 bases. Germline V gene lookup returns CDR1 MDHEN and CDR2 SYDVKM. The CDR3 is made up of 14 amino acids. The CDR3 DNA reads as TGTGCCAGCAGTTTACAGGGTGCTGGAAACACCATATATTTT. Translation: CASSLQGAGNTIYF. The complete variable domain, with remaining parts taken from reference TRBV28 and TRBJ1-3, reads DVKVTQSSRYLVKRTGEKVFLECVQDMDHENMFWYRQDPGLGLRLIYFSYDVKMKEKGDIPEGYSVSREKKERFSLILESASTNQTSMYLCASSLQGAGNTIYFGEGSWLTVV.

The chain has TRBV6-6 and TRBJ2-1, with a weak D call TRBD1 (6 bases). Trimming stripped 2 bases from V and 1 base from J, with 6 bases between. Germline assignment: CDR1 MNHNY and CDR2 SVGAGI (reference sequence). This CDR3 is built from 14 residues. CDR3 in DNA: TGTGCCAGCAGTTACCAGGGGTCCTACAATGAGCAGTTCTTC. This encodes CASSYQGSYNEQFF.

For the CDR3, the DNA is TGTGCCAGCAGTTTCCTGTCAGGGCTGGGGAATCAGCCCCAGCATTTT. Its protein is CASSFLSGLGNQPQHF. The chain recombines TRBV28 with TRBJ1-5; possible D gene TRBD1, 5 bases. The germline V gene has CDR1 MDHEN and CDR2 SYDVKM. The CDR3 is made up of 16 amino acids. Trimming shortened V by 3 bases and J by 4 bases, and 16 bases separated the two germline ends.

V usage is TRBV18 and J usage is TRBJ2-7; D possibly uses TRBD1 or TRBD2 (5 bases each). V gave up 5 bases and J gave up 0 bases, with 5 bases separating them. This CDR3 has 12 residues. Germline values: CDR1 KGHSH, CDR2 LQKENI. This chain's CDR3 is CASSGGSYEQYF. The CDR3 nucleotides are TGTGCCAGCTCAGGGGGCTCCTACGAGCAGTACTTC.

DNA of the CDR3: TGTGCCAGTAGTATAGGGGGGACTATACACGAGCAGTACTTC. It translates to CASSIGGTIHEQYF. V and J are TRBV19 and TRBJ2-7, with 7 bases lining up with TRBD2. Germline V gene lookup returns CDR1 LNHDA and CDR2 SQIVND (reference sequence). The CDR3 has 14 amino acids. Trimming cost V 1 base and J 5 bases; bases outside gene matches: 5.

This clone has a handful of counts. J is TRBJ1-2 and V is TRBV2; D possibly corresponds to TRBD1 (5 bases). Germline values: CDR1 SNHLY, CDR2 FYNNEI. CDR3 length: 13 amino acids. In DNA form, the CDR3 reads TGTGCAGATTCCATGGCCAGGACAACTCACTACACCTTC. Protein: CADSMARTTHYTF.

This chain uses TRBV7-8 with TRBJ2-7; D ambiguous. Per the germline V gene, CDR1 is SGHVS and CDR2 is FQNEAQ. Trimming left V 1 base short and J 3 bases short, with 10 bases between. CDR3 length: 14 residues. The CDR3 region is CASSLGSRVYEQYF. In DNA form, the CDR3 reads TGTGCCAGCAGCTTAGGATCTCGGGTCTACGAGCAGTACTTC. Complete variable domain (other parts from reference TRBV7-8 and TRBJ2-7): GAGVSQSPRYKVAKRGQDVALRCDPISGHVSLFWYQQALGQGPEFLTYFQNEAQLDKSGLPSDRFFAERPEGSVSTLKIQRTQQEDSAVYLCASSLGSRVYEQYFGPGTRLTVT.

The rearrangement uses TRBV25-1 and TRBJ1-5; perhaps TRBD1 as D (5 bases). The CDR3 contains 17 residues. V dropped 3 bases and J dropped 0 bases, with 15 bases sitting between them. Germline V gene sequence: CDR1 MGHDK, CDR2 SYGVNS. The CDR3 DNA is TGTGCCAGCAGTGAGGGGAACAGGAGCACTAGCAATCAGCCCCAGCATTTT. Its translation is CASSEGNRSTSNQPQHF. The full variable domain, in which reference TRBV25-1 and TRBJ1-5 provide the parts outside the CDR3, is EADIYQTPRYLVIGTGKKITLECSQTMGHDKMYWYQQDPGMELHLIHYSYGVNSTEKGDLSSESTVSRIRTEHFPLTLESARPSHTSQYLCASSEGNRSTSNQPQHFGDGTRLSIL.

The chain joins TRBV29-1 to TRBJ1-2; possible D gene TRBD1, 5 bases. The CDR3 contains 11 residues. CDR1 and CDR2 (germline): SQVTM, ANQGSEA. Trimming took off 3 bases at V and 8 bases at J, with 10 bases between the two ends. This CDR3 is CSVEFREGYTF. The DNA of the CDR3 is TGCAGCGTTGAGTTCAGGGAAGGCTACACCTTC.

The chain uses TRBV30 and TRBJ2-7; D is perhaps TRBD1 (5 bases). Germline loops: CDR1 GTSNPN, CDR2 SVGIG (reference sequence). Trimming cost V 2 bases and J 4 bases, with 6 bases left between them. This CDR3 has 11 amino acids. The CDR3 sequence is CAWSTGYEQYF. DNA for the CDR3: TGTGCCTGGAGTACAGGATACGAGCAGTACTTC.

In its sample, this clone was seen once. The chain employs TRBV5-6 and TRBJ2-5; 7 bases match TRBD2. The CDR3 contains 14 residues. Germline V gene data show CDR1 as SGHDT and CDR2 as YYEEEE. The J segment lost 2 bases and the V segment lost 0 bases, leaving 1 base of the junction unmatched. CDR3 in amino acids: CASSLGAGQETQYF. Here the CDR3 DNA reads TGTGCCAGCAGCTTGGGAGCGGGACAAGAGACCCAGTACTTC.

The chain has TRBV11-3 and TRBJ2-1; D tentatively fits TRBD1 or TRBD2 (6 bases each). The CDR3 is 15 residues long. Trimming removed 1 base at V and 10 bases at J, with 17 bases between. Germline-derived CDR1 and CDR2 are SGHNT and YENEEA. CDR3 region: CASSLAGAPRWEQFF. CDR3 nucleotide sequence: TGTGCCAGCAGCTTAGCGGGGGCGCCTCGGTGGGAGCAGTTCTTC.

V gene TRBV6-6 combines with J gene TRBJ1-5; a weak D match, TRBD1 (6 bases). The CDR3 totals 14 residues. Germline lookup yields CDR1 MNHNY and CDR2 SVGAGI (reference sequence). The V and J ends lost 0 bases and 6 bases respectively, with 9 bases between them. The CDR3 region is CASSYSRGVQPQHF. The CDR3 nucleotides read TGTGCCAGCAGTTACTCAAGGGGGGTTCAGCCCCAGCATTTT.